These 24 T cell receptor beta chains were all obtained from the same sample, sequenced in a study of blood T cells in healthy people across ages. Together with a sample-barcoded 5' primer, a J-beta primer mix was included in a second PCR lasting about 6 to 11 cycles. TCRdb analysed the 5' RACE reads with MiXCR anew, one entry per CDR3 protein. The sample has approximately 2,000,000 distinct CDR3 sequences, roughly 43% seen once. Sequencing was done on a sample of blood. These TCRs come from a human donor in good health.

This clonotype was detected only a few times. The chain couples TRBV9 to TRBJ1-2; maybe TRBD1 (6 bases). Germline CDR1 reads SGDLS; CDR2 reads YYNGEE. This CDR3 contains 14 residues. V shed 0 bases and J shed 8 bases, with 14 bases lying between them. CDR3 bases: TGTGCCAGCAGCGTAGCCTCCAGGGGTCGGGGCTACACCTTC. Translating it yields CASSVASRGRGYTF.

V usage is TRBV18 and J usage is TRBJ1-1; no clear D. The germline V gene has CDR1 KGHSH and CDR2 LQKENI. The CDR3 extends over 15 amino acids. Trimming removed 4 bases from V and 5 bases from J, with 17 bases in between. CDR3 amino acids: CASSLGQIALTEAFF. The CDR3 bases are TGTGCCAGCTCACTCGGCCAGATAGCGCTGACTGAAGCTTTCTTT.

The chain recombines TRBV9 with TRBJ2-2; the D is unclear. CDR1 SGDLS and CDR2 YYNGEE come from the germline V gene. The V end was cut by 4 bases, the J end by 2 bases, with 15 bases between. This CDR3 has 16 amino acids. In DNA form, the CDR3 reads TGTGCCAGCAGCCCTCACGACCCCCAAAACACCGGGGAGCTGTTTTTT. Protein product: CASSPHDPQNTGELFF. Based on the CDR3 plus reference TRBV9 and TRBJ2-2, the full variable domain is DSGVTQTPKHLITATGQRVTLRCSPRSGDLSVYWYQQSLDQGLQFLIQYYNGEERAKGNILERFSAQQFPDLHSELNLSSLELGDSALYFCASSPHDPQNTGELFFGEGSRLTVL.

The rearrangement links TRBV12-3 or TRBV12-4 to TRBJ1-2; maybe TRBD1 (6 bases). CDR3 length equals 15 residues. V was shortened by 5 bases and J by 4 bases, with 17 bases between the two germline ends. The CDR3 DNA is TGTGCCAGCAGTCCCATACAGGGTCCCTCCTATGGCTACACCTTC. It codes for CASSPIQGPSYGYTF.

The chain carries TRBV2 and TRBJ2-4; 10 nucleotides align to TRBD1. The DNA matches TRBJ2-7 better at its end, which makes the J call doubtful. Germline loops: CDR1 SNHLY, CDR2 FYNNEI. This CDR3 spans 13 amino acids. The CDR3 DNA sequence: TGTGCCAGCAGAGTGGGACAGGGGAACGAGCAGTACTTC. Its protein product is CASRVGQGNEQYF.

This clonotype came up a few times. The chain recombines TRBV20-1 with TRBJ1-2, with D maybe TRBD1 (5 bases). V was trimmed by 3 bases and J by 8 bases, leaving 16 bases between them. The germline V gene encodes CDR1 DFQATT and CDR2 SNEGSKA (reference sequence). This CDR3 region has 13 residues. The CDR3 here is CSARGGGSGGYTF. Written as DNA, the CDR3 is TGCAGTGCTAGGGGGGGAGGGTCTGGCGGCTACACCTTC.

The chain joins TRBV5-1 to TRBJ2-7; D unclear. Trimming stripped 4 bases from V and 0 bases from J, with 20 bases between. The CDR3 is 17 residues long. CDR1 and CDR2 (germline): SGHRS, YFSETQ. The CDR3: CASSGWGSGWSSYEQYF. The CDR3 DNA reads TGCGCCAGCAGCGGATGGGGTTCCGGGTGGAGCTCCTACGAGCAGTACTTC.

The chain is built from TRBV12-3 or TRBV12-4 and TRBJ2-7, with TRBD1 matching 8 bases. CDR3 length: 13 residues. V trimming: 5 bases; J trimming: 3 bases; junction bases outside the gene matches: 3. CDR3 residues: CASSIGQGYEQYF. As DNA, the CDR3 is TGTGCCAGCAGTATCGGACAGGGCTACGAGCAGTACTTC.

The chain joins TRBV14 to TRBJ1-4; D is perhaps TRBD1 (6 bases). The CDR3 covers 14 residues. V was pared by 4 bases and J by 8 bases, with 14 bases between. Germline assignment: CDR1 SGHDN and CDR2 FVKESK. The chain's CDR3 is CASSRLGGYEKLFF. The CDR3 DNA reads TGTGCCAGCAGCCGTCTAGGGGGTTACGAAAAACTGTTTTTT.

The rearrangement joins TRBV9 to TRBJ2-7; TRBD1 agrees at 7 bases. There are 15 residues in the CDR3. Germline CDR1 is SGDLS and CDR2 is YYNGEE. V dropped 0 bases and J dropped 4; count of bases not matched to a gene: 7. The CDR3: CASSVGQGVGYEQYF. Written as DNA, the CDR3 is TGTGCCAGCAGCGTAGGGCAGGGGGTAGGTTACGAGCAGTACTTC.

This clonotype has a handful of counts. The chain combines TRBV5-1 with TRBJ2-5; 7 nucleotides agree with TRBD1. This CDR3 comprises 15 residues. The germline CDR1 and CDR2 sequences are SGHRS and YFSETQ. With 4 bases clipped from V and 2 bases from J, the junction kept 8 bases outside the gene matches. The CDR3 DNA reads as TGCGCCAGCAGCCCCGGGACAGCCTGGCAAGAGACCCAGTACTTC. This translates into CASSPGTAWQETQYF.

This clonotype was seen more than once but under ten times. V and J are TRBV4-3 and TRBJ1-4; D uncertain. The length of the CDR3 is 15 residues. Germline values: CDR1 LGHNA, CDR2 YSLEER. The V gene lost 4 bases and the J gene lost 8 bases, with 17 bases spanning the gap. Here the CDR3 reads CASSRVSGPREKLFF. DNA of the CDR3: TGCGCCAGCAGCCGCGTTTCCGGGCCCCGGGAAAAACTGTTTTTT.

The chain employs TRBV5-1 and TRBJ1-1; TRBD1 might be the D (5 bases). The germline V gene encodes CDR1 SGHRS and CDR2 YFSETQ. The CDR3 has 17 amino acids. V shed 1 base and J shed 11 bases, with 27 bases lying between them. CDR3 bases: TGCGCCAGCAGCTTGCAGGGTTTTGGGTCACCCGGTTCGGACGCTTTCTTT. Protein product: CASSLQGFGSPGSDAFF.

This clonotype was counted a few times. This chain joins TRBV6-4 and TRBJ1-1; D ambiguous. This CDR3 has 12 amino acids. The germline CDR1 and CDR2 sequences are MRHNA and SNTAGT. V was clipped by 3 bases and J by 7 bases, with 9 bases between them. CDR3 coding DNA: TGTGCCAGCAGTGATAACGGCGGTGAAGCTTTCTTT. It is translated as CASSDNGGEAFF.

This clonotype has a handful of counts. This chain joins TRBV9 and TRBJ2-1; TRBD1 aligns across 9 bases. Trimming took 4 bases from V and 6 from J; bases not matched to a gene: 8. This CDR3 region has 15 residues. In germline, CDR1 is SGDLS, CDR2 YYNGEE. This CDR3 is CASSLWTGVSNEQFF. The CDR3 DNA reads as TGTGCCAGCAGCCTTTGGACAGGGGTAAGCAATGAGCAGTTCTTC. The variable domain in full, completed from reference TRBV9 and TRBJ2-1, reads DSGVTQTPKHLITATGQRVTLRCSPRSGDLSVYWYQQSLDQGLQFLIQYYNGEERAKGNILERFSAQQFPDLHSELNLSSLELGDSALYFCASSLWTGVSNEQFFGPGTRLTVL.

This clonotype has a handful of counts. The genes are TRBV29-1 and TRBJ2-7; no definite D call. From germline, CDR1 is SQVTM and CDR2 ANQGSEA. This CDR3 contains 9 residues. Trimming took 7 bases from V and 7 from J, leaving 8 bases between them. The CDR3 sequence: CSGTWEQYF. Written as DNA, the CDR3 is TGCAGCGGGACCTGGGAGCAGTACTTC.

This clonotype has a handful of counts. CDR3 nucleotide sequence: TGTGCCTGGACCCCTAAGAAGGGGCAGTTCTTC. This codes for CAWTPKKGQFF. This chain joins TRBV30 and TRBJ2-1; D is unresolved. V lost 4 bases and J 12 bases, leaving 13 bases between the germline ends. CDR1 GTSNPN and CDR2 SVGIG come from the germline V gene (reference sequence). The CDR3 sequence is 11 residues long.

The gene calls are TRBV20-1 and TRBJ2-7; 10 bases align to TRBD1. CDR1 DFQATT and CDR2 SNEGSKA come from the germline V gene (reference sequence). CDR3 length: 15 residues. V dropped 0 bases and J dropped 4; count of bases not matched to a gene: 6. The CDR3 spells CSAREKGQGLYEQYF. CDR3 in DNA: TGCAGTGCTAGAGAAAAGGGACAGGGGCTGTACGAGCAGTACTTC.

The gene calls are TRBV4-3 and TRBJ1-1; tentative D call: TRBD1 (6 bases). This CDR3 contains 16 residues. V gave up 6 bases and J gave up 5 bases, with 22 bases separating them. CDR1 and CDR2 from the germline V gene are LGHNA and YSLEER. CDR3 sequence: CASSQNWGPSGTEAFF. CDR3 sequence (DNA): TGCGCCAGCAGTCAGAACTGGGGGCCGTCAGGGACTGAAGCTTTCTTT.

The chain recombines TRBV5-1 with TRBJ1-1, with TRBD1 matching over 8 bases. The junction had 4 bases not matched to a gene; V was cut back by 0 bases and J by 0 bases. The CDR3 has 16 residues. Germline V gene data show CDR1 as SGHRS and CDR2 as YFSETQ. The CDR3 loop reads CASSLGRDRMNTEAFF. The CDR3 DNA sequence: TGCGCCAGCAGCTTGGGCCGGGACAGGATGAACACTGAAGCTTTCTTT.

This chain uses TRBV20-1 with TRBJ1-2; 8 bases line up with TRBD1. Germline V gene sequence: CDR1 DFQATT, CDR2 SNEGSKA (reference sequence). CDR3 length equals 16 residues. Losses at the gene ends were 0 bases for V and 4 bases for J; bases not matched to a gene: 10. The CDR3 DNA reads TGCAGTGCTAGAGACTTGGACAGGGTGTATGGCTATGGCTACACCTTC. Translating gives CSARDLDRVYGYGYTF.

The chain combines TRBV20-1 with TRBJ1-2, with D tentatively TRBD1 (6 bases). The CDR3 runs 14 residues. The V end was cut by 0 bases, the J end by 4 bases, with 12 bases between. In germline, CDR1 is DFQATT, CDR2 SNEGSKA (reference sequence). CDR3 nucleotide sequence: TGCAGTGCTAGAGATCCGGGACACCGCTATGGCTACACCTTC. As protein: CSARDPGHRYGYTF.

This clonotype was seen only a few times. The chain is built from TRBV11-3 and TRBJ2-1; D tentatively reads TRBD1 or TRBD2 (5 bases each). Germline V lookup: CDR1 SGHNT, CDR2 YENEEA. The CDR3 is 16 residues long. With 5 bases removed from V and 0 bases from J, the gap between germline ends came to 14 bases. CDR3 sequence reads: CASSATRDGSYNEQFF. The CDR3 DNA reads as TGTGCCAGCAGCGCTACAAGGGACGGCTCCTACAATGAGCAGTTCTTC.

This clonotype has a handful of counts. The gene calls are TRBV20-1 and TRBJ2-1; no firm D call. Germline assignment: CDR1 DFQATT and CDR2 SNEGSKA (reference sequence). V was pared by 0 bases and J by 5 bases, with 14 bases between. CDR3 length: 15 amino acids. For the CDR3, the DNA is TGCAGTGCTAGAGATTCTTTTGGACGTAACAATGAGCAGTTCTTC. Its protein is CSARDSFGRNNEQFF.